Below are 10 T cell receptor beta chains sequenced from a single sample in a study of blood T cell repertoires in COVID-19. TCRdb keeps only in-frame clones here, not all; method: immunoSEQ multiplex PCR. The sample shows around 190,000 clones, more than 75% of them seen only once. Sample: PBMCs or T cells enriched from blood (not recorded which). The receptors stem from a man aged 35-49 years with acute COVID-19.

The chain has TRBV10-3 and TRBJ1-2, with 9 nucleotides matching TRBD1. The J segment lost 7 bases and the V segment lost 4 bases, leaving 7 bases of the junction unmatched. This CDR3 has 14 amino acids. Germline V CDR1 and CDR2: ENHRY, SYGVKD. The CDR3 loop is CAISGDRDMLGYTF. In DNA form, the CDR3 reads TGTGCCATCAGTGGGGACAGGGATATGCTTGGCTACACCTTC.

The chain is built from TRBV25-1 and TRBJ2-2; D ambiguous. The CDR3 contains 14 residues. Germline V CDR1 and CDR2: MGHDK, SYGVNS. The V and J ends lost 7 bases and 1 base respectively, with 10 bases between them. CDR3 in amino acids: CASTPRVNTGELFF. The CDR3, as DNA: TGTGCCAGCACCCCGCGCGTGAACACCGGGGAGCTGTTTTTT.

The rearrangement links TRBV28 to TRBJ2-5, with 9 bases matching TRBD2. The CDR3 is 14 residues long. Trimming at V came to 4 bases and at J to 3 bases, leaving 3 bases not matched to a gene. Germline loops: CDR1 MDHEN, CDR2 SYDVKM. The CDR3 DNA sequence: TGTGCCAGCAGTTCGGGGACTAGCAAAGAGACCCAGTACTTC. It yields the protein CASSSGTSKETQYF.

This chain connects TRBV5-1 to TRBJ1-2; perhaps TRBD1 as D (5 bases). Deletions cut 7 bases from V and 4 bases from J, with 20 bases between. The germline V gene has CDR1 SGHRS and CDR2 YFSETQ. The CDR3 contains 15 residues. The CDR3 sequence is CASGLPAQGGYGYTF. As DNA, the CDR3 is TGCGCCAGCGGCCTTCCGGCTCAGGGTGGCTATGGCTACACCTTC. Looking up the rest from reference TRBV5-1 and TRBJ1-2 gives the full variable domain: KAGVTQTPRYLIKTRGQQVTLSCSPISGHRSVSWYQQTPGQGLQFLFEYFSETQRNKGNFPGRFSGRQFSNSRSEMNVSTLELGDSALYLCASGLPAQGGYGYTFGSGTRLTVV.

The rearrangement uses TRBV4-2 and TRBJ1-3; D uncertain. With 4 bases removed from V and 2 bases from J, the gap between germline ends came to 9 bases. Germline CDR1 and CDR2: LGHNA and YNFKEQ. The CDR3 length is 14 residues. CDR3 in DNA: TGTGCCAGCAGCCCACAGAATACTGGAAACACCATATATTTT. It translates to CASSPQNTGNTIYF.

The rearrangement uses TRBV30 and TRBJ1-1; TRBD1 is a possible D gene (6 bases). The V and J ends lost 2 bases and 6 bases respectively, with 13 bases between them. Looked up from germline, CDR1 is GTSNPN and CDR2 is SVGIG (reference sequence). This CDR3 spans 13 amino acids. The chain's CDR3 is CAWSRPQGSEAFF. Written as DNA, the CDR3 is TGTGCCTGGAGTCGTCCTCAGGGGTCTGAAGCTTTCTTT.

The gene calls are TRBV30 and TRBJ1-4; 11 bases agree with TRBD1. Germline V gives CDR1 GTSNPN, CDR2 SVGIG (reference sequence). The V gene end was trimmed by 7 bases and the J gene end by 11 bases; junction bases not matched to a gene: 9. This CDR3 spans 13 amino acids. The CDR3 spells CASGQGARGKLFF. CDR3 DNA sequence: TGTGCCTCCGGACAGGGGGCGCGAGGCAAACTGTTTTTT.

This chain uses TRBV19 with TRBJ1-2; 12 nucleotides align to TRBD1. The CDR3 extends over 15 amino acids. Germline assignment: CDR1 LNHDA and CDR2 SQIVND (reference sequence). V was pared by 3 bases and J by 6 bases, with 5 bases of the junction left unmatched. CDR3 DNA sequence: TGTGCCAGTAGTATTGCCGGGACAGGGGGCCATGGCTACACCTTC. This encodes CASSIAGTGGHGYTF. The whole variable domain, remainder taken from reference TRBV19 and TRBJ1-2, is DGGITQSPKYLFRKEGQNVTLSCEQNLNHDAMYWYRQDPGQGLRLIYYSQIVNDFQKGDIAEGYSVSREKKESFPLTVTSAQKNPTAFYLCASSIAGTGGHGYTFGSGTRLTVV.

This chain uses TRBV6-4 with TRBJ2-2, with D hard to call. The germline gives CDR1 MRHNA, CDR2 SNTAGT. Deletions cut 5 bases from V and 4 bases from J, with 20 bases between. This CDR3 region has 17 residues. The CDR3 DNA reads as TGTGCCAGCAGTCGAACCTTTCTAGAAACCGGCACCGGGGAGCTGTTTTTT. It is translated as CASSRTFLETGTGELFF.

The chain links TRBV12-3 or TRBV12-4 to TRBJ2-7; TRBD1 matches 7 bases. V shed 5 bases and J 7 bases; nucleotides not matched to a gene: 5. The CDR3 runs to 12 residues. The CDR3 DNA sequence: TGTGCCAGCAGTCCACAGGGGCAGGAGCAGTACTTC. Residues: CASSPQGQEQYF.